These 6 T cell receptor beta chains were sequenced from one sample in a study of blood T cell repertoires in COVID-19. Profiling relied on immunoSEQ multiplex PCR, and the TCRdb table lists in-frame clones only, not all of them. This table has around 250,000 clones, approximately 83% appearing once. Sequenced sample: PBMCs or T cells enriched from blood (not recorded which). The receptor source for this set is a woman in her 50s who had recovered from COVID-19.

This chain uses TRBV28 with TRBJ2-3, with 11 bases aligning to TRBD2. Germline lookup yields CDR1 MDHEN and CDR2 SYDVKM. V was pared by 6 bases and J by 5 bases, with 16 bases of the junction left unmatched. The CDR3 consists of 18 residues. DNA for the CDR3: TGTGCCAGCAGCGCCCCGGGACTAGCGGAAATCCAAGGAGATACGCAGTATTTT. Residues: CASSAPGLAEIQGDTQYF.

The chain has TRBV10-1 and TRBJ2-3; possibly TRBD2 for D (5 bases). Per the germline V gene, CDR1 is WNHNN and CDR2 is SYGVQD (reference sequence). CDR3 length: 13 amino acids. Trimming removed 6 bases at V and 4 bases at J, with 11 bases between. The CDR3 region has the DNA TGCGCCAGCAGCGAGGGCATGCCAGATACGCAGTATTTT. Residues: CASSEGMPDTQYF.

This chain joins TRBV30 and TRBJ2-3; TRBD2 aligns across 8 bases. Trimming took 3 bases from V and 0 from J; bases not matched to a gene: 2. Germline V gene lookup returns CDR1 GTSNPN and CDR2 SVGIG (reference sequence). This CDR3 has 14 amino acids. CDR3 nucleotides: TGTGCCTGGAGACTAGCGGCTAGCACAGATACGCAGTATTTT. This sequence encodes CAWRLAASTDTQYF.

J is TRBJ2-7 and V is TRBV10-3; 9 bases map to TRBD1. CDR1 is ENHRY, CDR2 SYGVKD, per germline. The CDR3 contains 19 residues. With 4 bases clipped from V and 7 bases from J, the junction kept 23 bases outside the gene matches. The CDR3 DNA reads TGTGCCATCAGTGCCCCCGGGACAGGGTTATTTTCACGTAGCGTAGAGCAGTACTTC. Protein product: CAISAPGTGLFSRSVEQYF.

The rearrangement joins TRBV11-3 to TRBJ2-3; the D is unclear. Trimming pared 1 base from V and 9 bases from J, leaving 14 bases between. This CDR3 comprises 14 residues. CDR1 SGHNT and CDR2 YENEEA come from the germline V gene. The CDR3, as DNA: TGTGCCAGCAGCTTAGGGGTGACTCCCCGGACGCAGTATTTT. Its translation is CASSLGVTPRTQYF.

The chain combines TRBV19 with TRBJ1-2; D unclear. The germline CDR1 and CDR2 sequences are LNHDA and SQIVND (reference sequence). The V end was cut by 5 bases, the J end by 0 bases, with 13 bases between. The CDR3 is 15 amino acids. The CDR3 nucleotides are TGTGCCAGTAGTGTTCAGGACTACTCTAACTATGGCTACACCTTC. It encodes CASSVQDYSNYGYTF.